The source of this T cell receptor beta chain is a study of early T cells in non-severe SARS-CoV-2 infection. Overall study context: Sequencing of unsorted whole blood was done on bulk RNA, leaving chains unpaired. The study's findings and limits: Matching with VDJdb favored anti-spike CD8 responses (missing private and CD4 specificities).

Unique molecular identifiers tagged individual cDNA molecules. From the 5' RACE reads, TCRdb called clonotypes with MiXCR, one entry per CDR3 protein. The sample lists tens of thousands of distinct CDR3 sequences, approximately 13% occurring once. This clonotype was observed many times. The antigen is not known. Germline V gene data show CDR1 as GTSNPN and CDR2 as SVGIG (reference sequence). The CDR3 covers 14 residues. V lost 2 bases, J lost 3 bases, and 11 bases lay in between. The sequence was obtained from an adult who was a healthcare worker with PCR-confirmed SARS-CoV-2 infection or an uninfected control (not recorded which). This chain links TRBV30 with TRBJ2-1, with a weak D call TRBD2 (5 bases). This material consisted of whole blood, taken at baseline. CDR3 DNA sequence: TGTGCCTGGAGTACGTCTAGCATCTACAATGAGCAGTTCTTC. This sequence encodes CAWSTSSIYNEQFF.